This TCR beta chain was observed in a study of CD8 T cells in Susac syndrome. Germline assignment: CDR1 LGHNA and CDR2 YSLEER. This CDR3 has 16 amino acids. The J segment lost 4 bases and the V segment lost 0 bases, leaving 6 bases of the junction unmatched. An amount of RNA that ranged from roughly 0.5 to 1 ug was reverse transcribed with random hexamers. MiXCR, applied by TCRdb to the immunoSEQ multiplex PCR reads, yields one record per CDR3 protein. Of tens of thousands of distinct CDR3 sequences detected, over 85% appear once; the ten largest clones hold under 0.6%. Material for sequencing was CD8+ T cells from PBMCs. This TCR was recovered from a human donor with multiple sclerosis. J is TRBJ2-7 and V is TRBV4-3; 10 nucleotides agree with TRBD2. The CDR3 DNA reads TGCGCCAGCAGCCAAGATCTTAGCGGGGGGTCTTACGAGCAGTACTTC. Protein sequence: CASSQDLSGGSYEQYF.